Sequencing of this T cell receptor (beta chain) was carried out in a study of control samples from healthy donors and cancer patients. Some clones are missing from TCRdb's copy, which holds only in-frame ones; the method was immunoSEQ multiplex PCR. Of roughly 180,000 clones listed, 93% are singletons. This clonotype was sampled from a woman aged 55-69 years in good health. The sequenced sample was blood.

CDR3 loop: CASSWRQGPNEKLFF. CDR3 sequence (DNA): TGTGCCAGCAGTTGGAGACAGGGTCCTAATGAAAAACTGTTTTTT. The chain links TRBV6-5 to TRBJ1-4; 7 bases align to TRBD1. Germline CDR1 reads MNHEY; CDR2 reads SVGAGI. Trimming took 4 bases from V and 3 from J; bases not matched to a gene: 5. This CDR3 has 15 amino acids.